The source of this T cell receptor beta chain is a study of monozygotic twins with inflammatory bowel disease. Germline V CDR1 and CDR2: KGHSH, LQKENI. CDR3 length: 18 amino acids. TCRdb re-called the 5' RACE reads and gives one entry per CDR3 protein, without DNA. The sample table sets out 300,000 to 400,000 distinct CDR3 sequences. The sequence came from a human donor with ulcerative colitis or Crohn's disease, or a healthy co-twin of an affected twin (not recorded which). Sequencing was performed on blood. The chain recombines TRBV18 with TRBJ1-5; the D call of TRBD1 rests on TCRdb alone, since no DNA is present to check it. CDR3: CASSPLPPRTGGNQPQHF.